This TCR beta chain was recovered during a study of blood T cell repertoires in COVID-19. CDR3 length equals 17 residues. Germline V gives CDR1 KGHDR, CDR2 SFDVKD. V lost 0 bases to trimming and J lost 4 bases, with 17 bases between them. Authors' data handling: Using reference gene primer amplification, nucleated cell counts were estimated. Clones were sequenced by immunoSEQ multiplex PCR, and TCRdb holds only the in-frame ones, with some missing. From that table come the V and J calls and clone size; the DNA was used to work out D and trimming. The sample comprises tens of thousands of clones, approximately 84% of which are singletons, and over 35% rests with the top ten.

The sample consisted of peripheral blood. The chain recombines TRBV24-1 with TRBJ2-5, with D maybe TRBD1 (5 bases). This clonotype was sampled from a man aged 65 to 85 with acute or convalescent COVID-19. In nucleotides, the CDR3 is TGTGCCACCAGTGATTTGCAGGGAACAGACTTGGGAGAGACCCAGTACTTC. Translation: CATSDLQGTDLGETQYF.